The rows below give T cell receptor beta chains drawn from one sample of a study of T cells of healthy individuals. In TCRdb, the 5' RACE reads were re-called with MiXCR into one record per CDR3 protein. The table shows about 57,000 distinct CDR3 sequences, with around 15% occurring only once. The receptors here all came from a human donor in good health. Both conserved end residues are part of each CDR3. A D gene is named only where the DNA matches it firmly. Clone size is not always given. Where it is, it says once, few, many or a class for expanded clones.

D	size	J	V	CDR3	DNA
NA	many	TRBJ1-5	TRBV20-1	CSARALPGQPQHF	TGCAGTGCTAGAGCACTCCCGGGTCAGCCCCAGCATTTT
TRBD1	few	TRBJ2-7	TRBV20-1	CSARDATGSYEQYF	TGCAGTGCTAGAGACGCGACAGGGTCCTACGAGCAGTACTTC
TRBD1	many	TRBJ2-1	TRBV5-1	CASSQGQGARNEQFF	TGCGCCAGCAGCCAGGGACAGGGGGCGCGAAATGAGCAGTTCTTC
NA	many	TRBJ2-1	TRBV12-3/TRBV12-4	CASRKGLYNEQFF	TGTGCCAGCAGGAAGGGACTTTACAATGAGCAGTTCTTC
TRBD1	few	TRBJ2-3	TRBV7-3	CASSLLGPRTGVSDTQYF	TGTGCCAGCAGCTTATTGGGTCCACGGACAGGGGTATCGGATACGCAGTATTTT
NA	NA	TRBJ1-1	TRBV6-1	CAIILGSWIEAFF	TGTGCCATCATTTTAGGGTCCTGGATTGAAGCTTTCTTT
TRBD2	few	TRBJ2-3	TRBV5-1	CATKIGTSSTDTQYF	TGCGCCACCAAAATAGGGACTAGCAGCACAGATACGCAGTATTTT
TRBD1	many	TRBJ1-5	TRBV5-1	CASSLNRDRERLSNQPQHF	TGCGCCAGCAGCTTGAACCGGGACAGGGAACGGCTAAGCAATCAGCCCCAGCATTTT
NA	many	TRBJ1-1	TRBV6-5	CASSYSVGGDTEAFF	TGTGCCAGCAGTTACTCGGTGGGGGGCGACACTGAAGCTTTCTTT
NA	many	TRBJ2-7	TRBV6-1	CASRARQVPYEQYF	TGTGCCAGCAGGGCGAGACAGGTCCCCTACGAGCAGTACTTC
TRBD2	few	TRBJ2-1	TRBV2	CASSERLAGNNEQFF	TGTGCCAGCAGTGAAAGGCTAGCGGGGAACAATGAGCAGTTCTTC
NA	NA	TRBJ2-5	TRBV12-3/TRBV12-4	CASSPSGAQETQYF	TGTGCCAGCAGTCCAAGTGGGGCCCAAGAGACCCAGTACTTC
TRBD1	few	TRBJ2-5	TRBV19	CASSTGQGGKTQYF	TGTGCCAGTAGTACAGGACAGGGCGGGAAGACCCAGTACTTC
NA	NA	TRBJ2-7	TRBV20-1	CSARVLGTASYEQYF	TGCAGTGCTAGAGTGTTAGGGACCGCTTCCTACGAGCAGTACTTC
TRBD1	few	TRBJ1-1	TRBV6-1	CASRETGPTEAFF	TGTGCCAGCAGGGAGACAGGGCCCACTGAAGCTTTCTTT
NA	NA	TRBJ1-2	TRBV7-9	CASTELNYGYTF	TGTGCCAGCACCGAGCTGAACTATGGCTACACCTTC
NA	NA	TRBJ1-1	TRBV3-1	CASSHTTANTEAFF	TGTGCCAGCAGCCATACGACGGCGAACACTGAAGCTTTCTTT
NA	NA	TRBJ2-2	TRBV6-1	CASSWEFGELFF	TGTGCCAGCAGTTGGGAGTTCGGGGAGCTGTTTTTT
NA	NA	TRBJ2-7	TRBV27	CASSLKGGLGYEQYF	TGTGCCAGCAGTTTGAAGGGGGGGCTGGGGTACGAGCAGTACTTC
NA	NA	TRBJ1-3	TRBV10-3	CAIMDLGNTIYF	TGTGCCATCATGGATCTAGGAAACACCATATATTTT
NA	NA	TRBJ2-5	TRBV18	CASSRVAETQYF	TGTGCCAGCTCACGTGTCGCGGAGACCCAGTACTTC
TRBD2	many	TRBJ2-1	TRBV19	CASSVLSGGAGNEQFF	TGTGCCAGTAGTGTCTTGAGCGGGGGGGCGGGAAATGAGCAGTTCTTC
TRBD1	many	TRBJ1-1	TRBV20-1	CSADTGGDTEAFF	TGCAGTGCTGATACAGGGGGGGACACTGAAGCTTTCTTT
NA	NA	TRBJ2-7	TRBV6-6	CASSPNLGGGYEQYF	TGTGCCAGCAGCCCTAACCTGGGCGGTGGCTACGAGCAGTACTTC
NA	NA	TRBJ2-1	TRBV12-3/TRBV12-4	CASSLIELSEQFF	TGTGCCAGCAGTTTAATCGAGCTCAGTGAGCAGTTCTTC
NA	NA	TRBJ1-5	TRBV11-2	CASSSGDQPQHF	TGTGCCAGCAGCTCCGGGGATCAGCCCCAGCATTTT
TRBD2	few	TRBJ2-3	TRBV28	CASTTVGLGLPTQYF	TGTGCCAGCACGACGGTAGGACTAGGATTGCCTACGCAGTATTTT
TRBD2	few	TRBJ2-1	TRBV9	CASSEPVEGRGGQFYYEQFF	TGTGCCAGCAGCGAGCCCGTCGAGGGGCGGGGGGGCCAATTTTACTACGAGCAGTTCTTC
TRBD2	many	TRBJ2-1	TRBV6-2/TRBV6-3	CASSPLADSYNEQFF	TGTGCCAGCAGCCCTCTAGCGGACTCCTACAATGAGCAGTTCTTC
TRBD1	NA	TRBJ1-1	TRBV6-5	CASSTRTGEAFF	TGTGCCAGCAGTACCCGGACAGGTGAAGCTTTCTTT
TRBD1	NA	TRBJ1-5	TRBV20-1	CSARVGQGGGQPQHF	TGCAGTGCTAGAGTGGGACAGGGGGGAGGTCAGCCCCAGCATTTT
NA	NA	TRBJ2-7	TRBV11-2	CASSSTGTPEQYF	TGTGCCAGCAGCTCCACAGGGACTCCCGAGCAGTACTTC
TRBD2	NA	TRBJ2-2	TRBV7-9	CASSLGGRQGNTGELFF	TGTGCCAGCAGCTTAGGCGGGAGGCAGGGGAACACCGGGGAGCTGTTTTTT
TRBD2	many	TRBJ2-5	TRBV29-1	CSVGRTREETQYF	TGCAGCGTTGGTCGGACTAGGGAGGAGACCCAGTACTTC
NA	many	TRBJ2-1	TRBV5-1	CASSLEGTQNNEQFF	TGCGCCAGCAGCTTGGAGGGGACCCAAAACAATGAGCAGTTCTTC
TRBD2	many	TRBJ2-5	TRBV6-6	CASSLAGGKETQYF	TGTGCCAGCAGTTTGGCGGGAGGAAAGGAGACCCAGTACTTC
TRBD2	many	TRBJ2-1	TRBV7-9	CASSLGGGSNEQFF	TGTGCCAGCAGCTTAGGGGGGGGAAGCAATGAGCAGTTCTTC
TRBD1	many	TRBJ2-5	TRBV7-2	CASSLLAGGVETQYF	TGTGCCAGCAGCTTACTCGCAGGGGGCGTGGAGACCCAGTACTTC
NA	many	TRBJ2-1	TRBV5-1	CASSVNLSGEQFF	TGCGCCAGCAGCGTTAACCTTTCGGGAGAGCAGTTCTTC
TRBD1	many	TRBJ1-1	TRBV9	CASSVGRGQGAFF	TGTGCCAGCAGCGTAGGAAGAGGACAGGGAGCTTTCTTT
NA	NA	TRBJ1-6	TRBV7-9	CASSFDRRGSYNSPPHF	TGTGCCAGCAGCTTTGACAGGAGGGGTTCCTATAATTCACCCCCCCACTTT
TRBD2	NA	TRBJ2-1	TRBV6-8	CASRTGTSGGANEQFF	TGTGCCAGCAGGACGGGAACTAGCGGGGGGGCAAATGAGCAGTTCTTC
TRBD2	NA	TRBJ2-7	TRBV20-1	CSARETGGSYEQYF	TGCAGTGCTAGAGAAACGGGAGGATCATACGAGCAGTACTTC
NA	many	TRBJ1-4	TRBV12-3/TRBV12-4	CASSPPSLEKLFF	TGTGCCAGCAGTCCTCCGTCACTCGAAAAACTGTTTTTT
NA	NA	TRBJ2-3	TRBV12-3/TRBV12-4	CASSPAEVDTQYF	TGTGCCAGCAGCCCCGCCGAGGTAGATACGCAGTATTTT
NA	many	TRBJ1-1	TRBV20-1	CSAGTPPEAFF	TGCAGTGCCGGGACCCCCCCTGAAGCTTTCTTT
NA	few	TRBJ1-6	TRBV4-2	CASSQDRGAASPLHF	TGTGCCAGCAGCCAAGATCGGGGGGCGGCTTCACCCCTCCACTTT
TRBD1	NA	TRBJ2-2	TRBV19	CASRDRGPGELFF	TGTGCCAGTAGGGACAGGGGGCCCGGGGAGCTGTTTTTT
NA	few	TRBJ1-3	TRBV6-5	CASSPDSGNTIYF	TGTGCCAGCTCGCCGGACTCTGGAAACACCATATATTTT
NA	NA	TRBJ2-7	TRBV10-2	CASLTGTSSYEQYF	TGCGCCAGCCTGACCGGGACAAGTTCCTACGAGCAGTACTTC
NA	few	TRBJ2-7	TRBV6-5	CASTPDNSYEQYF	TGTGCCAGCACCCCGGACAACTCCTACGAGCAGTACTTC
TRBD1	few	TRBJ2-3	TRBV2	CASIPRDRKYTDTQYF	TGTGCCAGCATCCCCCGGGACAGAAAATACACAGATACGCAGTATTTT
TRBD2	many	TRBJ2-4	TRBV7-9	CASSTSGGAKNIQYF	TGTGCCAGCAGCACAAGCGGGGGAGCCAAAAACATTCAGTACTTC
NA	NA	TRBJ2-5	TRBV25-1	CASSEFSARAETQYF	TGTGCCAGCAGTGAATTCTCGGCCAGGGCGGAGACCCAGTACTTC
TRBD1	many	TRBJ1-1	TRBV19	CASSWTGAEAFF	TGTGCCAGTAGCTGGACAGGGGCTGAAGCTTTCTTT
NA	medium-sized	TRBJ2-4	TRBV20-1	CSAKTGVPLAKNIQYF	TGCAGTGCTAAAACCGGGGTTCCTTTAGCCAAAAACATTCAGTACTTC
NA	NA	TRBJ2-1	TRBV5-5	CASSTDIWSSYNEQFF	TGTGCCAGCAGCACGGACATCTGGAGCTCCTACAATGAGCAGTTCTTC
TRBD1	many	TRBJ1-1	TRBV9	CASSVGDRGRGAFF	TGTGCCAGCAGCGTAGGGGACAGGGGTCGAGGGGCTTTCTTT